The rows below give T cell receptor beta chains drawn from one sample of a study of T cell responses to AZD1222 COVID-19 vaccine. Sequencing was performed with immunoSEQ multiplex PCR; in TCRdb, only in-frame clones are kept and a portion is missing. The repertoire holds roughly 51,000 clones, with around 90% as singletons. Sequenced here: peripheral blood, sampled 28 days after the second AZD1222 dose. The source of these receptors is an adult who received the AZD1222 COVID-19 vaccine. The CDR3 runs from the conserved cysteine through the conserved F or W. The order of the fields is clone size, J gene, V gene, D gene, CDR3 protein, CDR3 DNA. D genes are given only for firm matches. Where a row states a size, it is once, few, many or the class of an expanded clone; other rows omit it.

size: .; J: TRBJ2-2; V: TRBV7-9; D: .; CDR3: CASSLHGTNTGELFF; DNA: TGTGCCAGCAGCTTACACGGGACGAACACCGGGGAGCTGTTTTTT
size: few; J: TRBJ2-3; V: TRBV2; D: .; CDR3: CASKTGTTTDTQYF; DNA: TGTGCCAGCAAGACCGGGACAACCACAGATACGCAGTATTTT
size: .; J: TRBJ1-5; V: TRBV2; D: TRBD1; CDR3: CASSDQGGNQPQHF; DNA: TGTGCCAGCAGTGATCAGGGGGGAAATCAGCCCCAGCATTTT
size: .; J: TRBJ1-1; V: TRBV6-5; D: .; CDR3: CASSRTVNTEAFF; DNA: TGTGCCAGCAGCCGGACAGTGAACACTGAAGCTTTCTTT
size: .; J: TRBJ1-1; V: TRBV11-3; D: .; CDR3: CASSLGASGEAFF; DNA: TGTGCCAGCAGCTTAGGGGCATCCGGGGAAGCTTTCTTT
size: .; J: TRBJ1-2; V: TRBV6-5; D: .; CDR3: CASSPPEGRDGYTF; DNA: TGTGCCAGCAGTCCTCCAGAGGGGCGAGATGGCTACACCTTC
size: .; J: TRBJ1-5; V: TRBV7-8; D: .; CDR3: CASSQKDQANQPQHF; DNA: TGTGCCAGCAGCCAAAAGGATCAGGCCAATCAGCCCCAGCATTTT
size: .; J: TRBJ2-7; V: TRBV10-1; D: .; CDR3: CASSEKSYEQYF; DNA: TGCGCCAGCAGTGAGAAGTCATACGAGCAGTACTTC
size: .; J: TRBJ2-1; V: TRBV12-3/TRBV12-4; D: .; CDR3: CASSWNINNEQFF; DNA: TGTGCCAGCAGTTGGAACATTAACAATGAGCAGTTCTTC
size: once; J: TRBJ2-1; V: TRBV5-1; D: .; CDR3: CASSYLLSYNEQFF; DNA: TGCGCCAGCAGCTACCTCCTATCCTACAATGAGCAGTTCTTC
size: .; J: TRBJ2-1; V: TRBV5-1; D: TRBD2; CDR3: CASSSGTSGRGGYNEQFF; DNA: TGCGCCAGCAGCTCCGGGACTAGCGGGAGGGGGGGCTACAATGAGCAGTTCTTC
size: .; J: TRBJ1-2; V: TRBV6-5; D: TRBD1; CDR3: CASSYSGGDGYGYTF; DNA: TGTGCCAGCAGTTACTCAGGGGGCGATGGCTATGGCTACACCTTC
size: once; J: TRBJ2-7; V: TRBV5-1; D: TRBD1; CDR3: CASSPLQGGSYEQYF; DNA: TGCGCCAGCAGCCCCCTACAGGGGGGATCCTACGAGCAGTACTTC
size: few; J: TRBJ2-1; V: TRBV7-2; D: TRBD2; CDR3: CASSALAGAGTYNEQFF; DNA: TGTGCCAGCAGCGCACTAGCGGGAGCGGGTACCTACAATGAGCAGTTCTTC
size: .; J: TRBJ2-7; V: TRBV6-4; D: TRBD2; CDR3: CASSPGLAGSYEQYF; DNA: TGTGCCAGCAGTCCGGGACTAGCGGGATCCTACGAGCAGTACTTC
size: few; J: TRBJ2-2; V: TRBV6-5; D: .; CDR3: CASSYRWNTGELFF; DNA: TGTGCCAGCAGTTACAGGTGGAACACCGGGGAGCTGTTTTTT
size: .; J: TRBJ2-1; V: TRBV30; D: TRBD2; CDR3: CAWSVGTSVNEQFF; DNA: TGTGCCTGGAGTGTGGGGACTAGCGTCAATGAGCAGTTCTTC
size: .; J: TRBJ1-4; V: TRBV7-8; D: TRBD1; CDR3: CASSFQDRENEKLFF; DNA: TGTGCCAGCAGCTTCCAGGACAGGGAGAATGAAAAACTGTTTTTT
size: .; J: TRBJ2-2; V: TRBV7-9; D: .; CDR3: CASSLARGELFF; DNA: TGTGCCAGCAGTTTAGCGAGGGGGGAGCTGTTTTTT
size: .; J: TRBJ2-1; V: TRBV3-1/TRBV3-2; D: .; CDR3: CASGTPGSGYNEQFF; DNA: TGTGCCAGCGGCACCCCTGGGTCAGGATACAATGAGCAGTTCTTC
size: .; J: TRBJ1-2; V: TRBV5-4; D: .; CDR3: CASSLALYDGYTF; DNA: TGTGCCAGCAGCTTGGCTTTGTATGATGGCTACACCTTC
size: .; J: TRBJ2-7; V: TRBV14; D: TRBD1; CDR3: CASSQAPERGLNYEQYF; DNA: TGTGCCAGCAGCCAAGCCCCGGAGAGGGGGCTGAACTACGAGCAGTACTTC
size: few; J: TRBJ2-3; V: TRBV6-5; D: TRBD1; CDR3: CASSLRTGNTDTQYF; DNA: TGTGCCAGCAGTTTACGGACAGGGAACACAGATACGCAGTATTTT
size: .; J: TRBJ1-1; V: TRBV6-2/TRBV6-3; D: .; CDR3: CASSYRVLNTEAFF; DNA: TGTGCCAGCAGTTACCGGGTTCTCAACACTGAAGCTTTCTTT
size: .; J: TRBJ2-7; V: TRBV13; D: .; CDR3: CACAREVGEQYF; DNA: TGTGCCTGCGCCAGGGAGGTTGGGGAGCAGTACTTC
size: .; J: TRBJ2-1; V: TRBV11-1; D: .; CDR3: CASSRAGGNNEQFF; DNA: TGTGCCAGCAGCCGAGCAGGGGGGAACAATGAGCAGTTCTTC
size: few; J: TRBJ2-3; V: TRBV3-1/TRBV3-2; D: .; CDR3: CASSQGEGASTDTQYF; DNA: TGTGCCAGCAGCCAAGGGGAAGGGGCGAGCACAGATACGCAGTATTTT
size: .; J: TRBJ1-2; V: TRBV6-4; D: TRBD1; CDR3: CASRGQGANYGYTF; DNA: TGTGCCAGCAGGGGACAGGGCGCCAACTATGGCTACACCTTC
size: .; J: TRBJ2-7; V: TRBV14; D: .; CDR3: CASSQDLEGQQYF; DNA: TGTGCCAGCAGCCAAGATTTGGAGGGACAGCAGTACTTC
size: .; J: TRBJ2-7; V: TRBV5-8; D: .; CDR3: CASSARPGHLSYEQYF; DNA: TGTGCCAGCAGCGCCAGACCCGGACACCTCTCCTACGAGCAGTACTTC
size: once; J: TRBJ1-1; V: TRBV25-1; D: .; CDR3: CASSEYGTGTPEAFF; DNA: TGTGCCAGCAGTGAATACGGCACAGGGACCCCTGAAGCTTTCTTT
size: .; J: TRBJ2-3; V: TRBV5-1; D: TRBD2; CDR3: CASSPRTSGSTDTQYF; DNA: TGCGCCAGCAGCCCCAGGACTAGCGGATCCACAGATACGCAGTATTTT
size: once; J: TRBJ1-2; V: TRBV7-2; D: .; CDR3: CASSVSGAMGGYTF; DNA: TGTGCCAGCAGCGTATCAGGGGCGATGGGTGGCTACACCTTC
size: once; J: TRBJ2-3; V: TRBV6-5; D: TRBD1; CDR3: CASTWDSYSTDTQYF; DNA: TGTGCCAGCACCTGGGACAGCTATAGCACAGATACGCAGTATTTT
size: .; J: TRBJ2-4; V: TRBV5-6; D: .; CDR3: CASSSHGLPTNIQYF; DNA: TGTGCCAGCAGCTCCCACGGTCTGCCAACGAACATTCAGTACTTC
size: once; J: TRBJ1-1; V: TRBV20-1; D: TRBD1; CDR3: CSAKDRGQAFF; DNA: TGCAGTGCAAAGGACAGGGGGCAGGCTTTCTTT
size: .; J: TRBJ1-1; V: TRBV29-1; D: .; CDR3: CSGGGGGRSEAFF; DNA: TGCAGCGGAGGGGGGGGCGGAAGGTCTGAAGCTTTCTTT
size: .; J: TRBJ2-5; V: TRBV14; D: .; CDR3: CASSRTGEPGETQYF; DNA: TGTGCCAGCAGCCGTACGGGAGAACCAGGAGAGACCCAGTACTTC
size: .; J: TRBJ1-1; V: TRBV30; D: TRBD1; CDR3: CAWSSTGEAFF; DNA: TGTGCCTGGAGTTCGACAGGGGAAGCTTTCTTT
size: .; J: TRBJ2-1; V: TRBV11-3; D: TRBD1; CDR3: CASSADTGAHEQFF; DNA: TGTGCCAGCAGCGCGGACACAGGGGCCCATGAGCAGTTCTTC
size: .; J: TRBJ1-4; V: TRBV5-1; D: .; CDR3: CASSLEAALNEKLFF; DNA: TGCGCCAGCAGCTTAGAGGCAGCGCTTAATGAAAAACTGTTTTTT
size: .; J: TRBJ2-3; V: TRBV9; D: TRBD2; CDR3: CASSVLGNGLAGATDTQYF; DNA: TGTGCCAGCAGCGTATTAGGGAATGGACTAGCGGGAGCTACAGATACGCAGTATTTT
size: .; J: TRBJ1-3; V: TRBV30; D: TRBD1; CDR3: CAWSPGQGALNTIYF; DNA: TGTGCCTGGAGTCCAGGACAGGGGGCGTTGAACACCATATATTTT
size: .; J: TRBJ1-2; V: TRBV5-1; D: TRBD1; CDR3: CASTLGGQGLYGYTF; DNA: TGCGCCAGCACACTTGGAGGACAGGGGCTTTATGGCTACACCTTC
size: .; J: TRBJ2-7; V: TRBV7-6; D: TRBD1; CDR3: CASGLLGQGYEQYF; DNA: TGTGCCAGCGGCTTACTGGGACAGGGTTACGAGCAGTACTTC
size: .; J: TRBJ1-2; V: TRBV7-2; D: .; CDR3: CASSNQLNYGYTF; DNA: TGTGCCAGCAGCAACCAGTTAAACTATGGCTACACCTTC
size: .; J: TRBJ2-7; V: TRBV11-2; D: TRBD2; CDR3: CASSLGTSGRHSYEQYF; DNA: TGTGCCAGCAGCTTAGGAACTAGCGGGAGGCACTCCTACGAGCAGTACTTC
size: once; J: TRBJ2-2; V: TRBV4-2; D: TRBD2; CDR3: CASSQYWTSNTGELFF; DNA: TGTGCCAGCAGCCAATATTGGACTAGTAACACCGGGGAGCTGTTTTTT
size: .; J: TRBJ1-2; V: TRBV3-1/TRBV3-2; D: .; CDR3: CASSQGTAGGYTF; DNA: TGTGCCAGCAGCCAAGGGACAGCGGGGGGCTACACCTTC
size: .; J: TRBJ1-1; V: TRBV4-1; D: .; CDR3: CASSQEVDTEAFF; DNA: TGCGCCAGCAGCCAAGAGGTGGACACTGAAGCTTTCTTT
size: .; J: TRBJ2-5; V: TRBV6-5; D: .; CDR3: CASRATGFETQYF; DNA: TGTGCCAGCAGAGCCACAGGGTTTGAGACCCAGTACTTC
size: .; J: TRBJ2-5; V: TRBV27; D: .; CDR3: CASSSNRVETQYF; DNA: TGTGCCAGCAGTTCGAACAGGGTTGAGACCCAGTACTTC
size: .; J: TRBJ2-7; V: TRBV28; D: .; CDR3: CASSLRTPYEQYF; DNA: TGTGCCAGCAGTTTACGGACCCCCTACGAGCAGTACTTC
size: .; J: TRBJ1-3; V: TRBV7-9; D: .; CDR3: CASSLVAGAGNTIYF; DNA: TGTGCCAGCAGCTTAGTAGCGGGGGCTGGAAACACCATATATTTT
size: .; J: TRBJ2-5; V: TRBV29-1; D: .; CDR3: CSVGLLETQYF; DNA: TGCAGCGTTGGGCTTTTGGAGACCCAGTACTTC
size: .; J: TRBJ1-1; V: TRBV5-1; D: TRBD1; CDR3: CASSWTGMNTEAFF; DNA: TGCGCCAGCAGCTGGACAGGGATGAACACTGAAGCTTTCTTT
size: .; J: TRBJ2-7; V: TRBV7-2; D: TRBD1; CDR3: CASSSRDSYPTYEQYF; DNA: TGTGCCAGCAGCTCCCGGGACAGCTACCCGACCTACGAGCAGTACTTC
size: .; J: TRBJ1-5; V: TRBV5-6; D: .; CDR3: CASSSGRYQPQHF; DNA: TGTGCCAGCAGCTCGGGACGGTATCAGCCCCAGCATTTT